This T cell receptor delta chain stems from a study of Vδ1+ human thymocytes. With respect to this clone: Its target is not known.

This CDR3 has 23 amino acids. Germline trimming cut 3 bases from V and 1 base from J; bases unmatched to any gene: 26. Germline V CDR1 and CDR2: TSWWSYY, QGS. RNA was extracted from the cells and then reverse transcribed. CDR3 amplicons came from multiplex PCR with pooled V-gene forward and constant-region reverse primers. TCRdb re-called clones from the multiplex PCR reads using CATT. The profile shows 24,000 or so delta-chain clones, around 28% of them singletons. Study-wide findings and caveats: Thymic delta-chain repertoires held 15% to 20% Vdelta2 sequences and few Vdelta3, despite high sort purity. Thymic TRG and TRD repertoires appeared highly polyclonal.

The rearrangement uses TRDV1 and TRDJ1; 10 bases match TRDD3. The source is a boy under three years old who had congenital heart surgery. Specimen: Vdelta1+ gamma-delta thymocytes from the thymus. Subset of the sample: FACS-sorted CD3+ TCRalphabeta- TCRVdelta1+ TCRVdelta2- thymocytes. The chain's CDR3 is CALGDPHPPLGWGILGITDKLIF. The CDR3 DNA follows: TGTGCTCTTGGGGACCCCCACCCCCCGTTGGGTTGGGGGATACTCGGTATCACCGATAAACTCATCTTT.